One and the same sample provided the 5 T cell receptor beta chains below, sequenced in a study of control samples from healthy donors and cancer patients. This table comes from immunoSEQ multiplex PCR, and its TCRdb copy is limited to in-frame clones, with some not included. The table records around 140,000 clones, roughly 89% of them present only once. The sample was PBMCs. The receptors here all came from a man between 50 and 59 years old with head and neck cancer.

This CDR3 is CASSPTGVPYNEQFF. CDR3 nucleotides: TGTGCCAGCAGCCCTACAGGGGTCCCCTACAATGAGCAGTTCTTC. The V gene is TRBV6-2 or TRBV6-3, the J gene TRBJ2-1; 7 nucleotides align to TRBD1. The CDR3 has 15 residues. V was clipped by 6 bases and J by 2 bases; unmatched bases: 7. Per the germline V gene, CDR1 is MNHEY and CDR2 is SVGEGT.

The rearrangement joins TRBV19 to TRBJ2-1, with TRBD1 matching over 8 bases. This CDR3 comprises 15 residues. Germline trimming cut 5 bases from V and 2 bases from J; bases unmatched to any gene: 5. Germline CDR1 is LNHDA and CDR2 is SQIVND (reference sequence). CDR3 sequence (DNA): TGTGCCAGTAGTGCTGGACAGGGACCCTACAATGAGCAGTTCTTC. Its translation is CASSAGQGPYNEQFF.

This chain links TRBV10-2 with TRBJ1-5; D not certain. CDR3 length: 12 residues. Germline V lookup: CDR1 WSHSY, CDR2 SAAADI. Trimming shortened V by 3 bases and J by 5 bases, and 5 bases separated the two germline ends. The CDR3 nucleotides are TGCGCCAGCAGTGACGTTTATCAGCCCCAGCATTTT. Residues: CASSDVYQPQHF.

This sequence joins TRBV20-1 and TRBJ2-5; D is ambiguous. The germline V gene encodes CDR1 DFQATT and CDR2 SNEGSKA (reference sequence). This CDR3 has 13 residues. The V end lost 3 bases, the J end lost 1 base, and 9 bases lay between the germline ends. The CDR3 region has the DNA TGCAGTGCTAGTGGTACAGTCCAAGAGACCCAGTACTTC. It specifies CSASGTVQETQYF.

This chain links TRBV25-1 with TRBJ2-3; D not certain. This CDR3 has 14 residues. With 0 bases removed from V and 4 bases from J, the gap between germline ends came to 8 bases. Germline lookup yields CDR1 MGHDK and CDR2 SYGVNS. The CDR3 DNA reads TGTGCCAGCAGTGAATATATGGGTTCAGATACGCAGTATTTT. Protein sequence: CASSEYMGSDTQYF.